A few counts support the clone carrying this TCR beta chain. Its matching antigen is unknown. This entry belongs to a study of cytomegalovirus exposure and HLA in healthy donors. Study details: Among about 179 million T cells, an earlier analysis found 117 million unique TCR beta sequences.

The CDR3 sequence is 15 residues long. The germline V gene encodes CDR1 LNHDA and CDR2 SQIVND (reference sequence). The V and J ends lost 6 bases and 0 bases respectively, with 11 bases between them. Overall study results and limits: The authors confirmed in vitro that three CMV-associated chains were specific for CMV antigens. Reportedly, cytomegalovirus status was diagnosed with high sensitivity and specificity. Information on immune exposure was restricted to one variable (CMV serostatus).

With 60 Vbeta and 13 Jbeta primers, the PCR was carried out. Repertoires were generated with immunoSEQ multiplex PCR, while TCRdb's copy carries only in-frame clones and drops some. The table records about 140,000 clones, 79% of them present only once. The receptor was derived from a male donor in good health and CMV-seronegative. Sequenced input: PBMCs. V usage is TRBV19 and J usage is TRBJ1-4, with a possible D match to TRBD1 (5 bases). CDR3 coding DNA: TGTGCCAGTAGACCGGGGGGAGCAACTAATGAAAAACTGTTTTTT. Amino acid sequence: CASRPGGATNEKLFF.